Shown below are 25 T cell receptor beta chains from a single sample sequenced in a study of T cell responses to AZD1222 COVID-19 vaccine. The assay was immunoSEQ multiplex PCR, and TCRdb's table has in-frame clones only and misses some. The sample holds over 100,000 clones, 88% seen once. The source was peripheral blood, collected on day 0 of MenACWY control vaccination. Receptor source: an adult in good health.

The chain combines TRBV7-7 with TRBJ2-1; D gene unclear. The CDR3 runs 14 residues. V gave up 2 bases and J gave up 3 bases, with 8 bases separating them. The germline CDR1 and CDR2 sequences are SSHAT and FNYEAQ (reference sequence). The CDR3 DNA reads TGTGCCAGCAGCTTACGGCAAGGCTACAATGAGCAGTTCTTC. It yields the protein CASSLRQGYNEQFF. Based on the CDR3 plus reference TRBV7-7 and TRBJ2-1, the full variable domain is GAGVSQSPRYKVTKRGQDVTLRCDPISSHATLYWYQQALGQGPEFLTYFNYEAQPDKSGLPSDRFSAERPEGSISTLTIQRTEQRDSAMYRCASSLRQGYNEQFFGPGTRLTVL.

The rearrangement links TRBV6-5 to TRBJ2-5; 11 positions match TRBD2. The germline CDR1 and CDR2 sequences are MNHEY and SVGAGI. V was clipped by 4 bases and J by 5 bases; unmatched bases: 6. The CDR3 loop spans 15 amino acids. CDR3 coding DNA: TGTGCCAGCAGTTCCACTAGCGGGGGTAAGGAGACCCAGTACTTC. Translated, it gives CASSSTSGGKETQYF.

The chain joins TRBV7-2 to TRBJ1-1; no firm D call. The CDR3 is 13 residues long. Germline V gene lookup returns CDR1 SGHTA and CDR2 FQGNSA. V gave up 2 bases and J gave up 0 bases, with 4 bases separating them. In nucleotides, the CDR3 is TGTGCCAGCAGCTTATGGATGAACACTGAAGCTTTCTTT. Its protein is CASSLWMNTEAFF.

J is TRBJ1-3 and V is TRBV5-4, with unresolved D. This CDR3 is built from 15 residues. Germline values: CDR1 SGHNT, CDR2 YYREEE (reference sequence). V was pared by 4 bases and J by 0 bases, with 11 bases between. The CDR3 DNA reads TGTGCCAGCAGCCAGATGACAAACTCTGGAAACACCATATATTTT. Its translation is CASSQMTNSGNTIYF.

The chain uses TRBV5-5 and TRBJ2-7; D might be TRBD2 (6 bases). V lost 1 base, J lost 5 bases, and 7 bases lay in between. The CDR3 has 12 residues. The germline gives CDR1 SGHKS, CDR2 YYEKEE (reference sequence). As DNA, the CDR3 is TGTGCCAGCAGCTTGACTAGCAACGAGCAGTACTTC. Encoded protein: CASSLTSNEQYF.

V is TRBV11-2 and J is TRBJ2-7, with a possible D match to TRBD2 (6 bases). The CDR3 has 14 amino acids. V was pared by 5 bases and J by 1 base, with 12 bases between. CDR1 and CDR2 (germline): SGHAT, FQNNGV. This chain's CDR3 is CASSPGVLSYEQYF. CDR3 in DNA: TGTGCCAGCAGCCCGGGGGTTCTGTCCTACGAGCAGTACTTC.

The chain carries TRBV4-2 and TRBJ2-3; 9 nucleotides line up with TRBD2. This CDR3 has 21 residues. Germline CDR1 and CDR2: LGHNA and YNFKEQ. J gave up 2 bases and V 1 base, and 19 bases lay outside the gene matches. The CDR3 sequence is CASSQGGGGAGKAEHTDTQYF. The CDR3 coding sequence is TGTGCCAGCAGCCAAGGGGGCGGGGGGGCCGGAAAGGCCGAGCACACAGATACGCAGTATTTT.

In DNA, the CDR3 is TGCGCCAGCAGCCAAGAAGCACCTGGGGCCTACGAGCAGTACTTC. It yields the protein CASSQEAPGAYEQYF. The rearrangement joins TRBV4-1 to TRBJ2-7; no clear D gene. Per the germline V gene, CDR1 is MGHRA and CDR2 is YSYEKL. This CDR3 has 15 amino acids. V was trimmed by 0 bases and J by 2 bases, leaving 11 bases between them.

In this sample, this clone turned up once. CDR3 sequence: CASSLQVSRGYTF. In DNA, the CDR3 is TGCGCCAGCAGCCTCCAGGTTTCGAGGGGCTACACCTTC. The rearrangement joins TRBV4-1 to TRBJ1-2; D unclear. The CDR3 spans 13 residues. Trimming shortened V by 4 bases and J by 8 bases, and 14 bases separated the two germline ends. Germline values: CDR1 MGHRA, CDR2 YSYEKL.

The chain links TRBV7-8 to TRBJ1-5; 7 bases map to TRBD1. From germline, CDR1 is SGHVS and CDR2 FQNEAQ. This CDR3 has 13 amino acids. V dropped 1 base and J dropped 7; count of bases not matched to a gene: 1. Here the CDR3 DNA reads TGTGCCAGCAGCTTAGAAGGGGGCCAGCCCCAGCATTTT. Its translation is CASSLEGGQPQHF.

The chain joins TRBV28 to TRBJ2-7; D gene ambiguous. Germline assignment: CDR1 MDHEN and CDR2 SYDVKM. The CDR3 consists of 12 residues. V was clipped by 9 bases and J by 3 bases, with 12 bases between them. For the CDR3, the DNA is TGTGCCAGTTGGTCTCGAGGCTACGAGCAGTACTTC. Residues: CASWSRGYEQYF.

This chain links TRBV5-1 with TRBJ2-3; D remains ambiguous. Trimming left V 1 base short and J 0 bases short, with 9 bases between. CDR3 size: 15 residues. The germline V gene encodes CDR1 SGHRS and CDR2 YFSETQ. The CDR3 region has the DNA TGCGCCAGCAGCTTGTTTGACCCTAGCACAGATACGCAGTATTTT. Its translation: CASSLFDPSTDTQYF.

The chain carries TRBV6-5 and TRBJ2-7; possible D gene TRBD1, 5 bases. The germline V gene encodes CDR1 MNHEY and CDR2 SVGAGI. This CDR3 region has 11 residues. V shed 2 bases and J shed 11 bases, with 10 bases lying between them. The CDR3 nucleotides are TGTGCCAGCAGTTACCAGGACAATGAGTACTTC. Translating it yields CASSYQDNEYF.

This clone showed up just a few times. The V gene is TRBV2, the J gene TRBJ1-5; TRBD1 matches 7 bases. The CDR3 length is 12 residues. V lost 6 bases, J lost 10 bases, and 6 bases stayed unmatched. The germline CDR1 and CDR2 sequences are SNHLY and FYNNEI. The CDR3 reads CASSDRAKPQHF. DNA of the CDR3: TGTGCCAGCAGCGACAGGGCGAAACCCCAGCATTTT.

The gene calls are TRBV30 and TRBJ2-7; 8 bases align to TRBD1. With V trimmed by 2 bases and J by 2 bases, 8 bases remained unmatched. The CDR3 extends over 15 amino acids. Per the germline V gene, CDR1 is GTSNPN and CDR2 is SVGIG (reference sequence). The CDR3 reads CAWSPTTGVAYEQYF. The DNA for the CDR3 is TGTGCCTGGAGTCCAACGACAGGGGTAGCCTACGAGCAGTACTTC.

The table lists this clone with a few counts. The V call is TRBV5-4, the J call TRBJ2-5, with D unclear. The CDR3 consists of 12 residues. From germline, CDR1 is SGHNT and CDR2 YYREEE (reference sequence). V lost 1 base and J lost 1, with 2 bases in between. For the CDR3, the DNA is TGTGCCAGCAGCTTGTCCCAAGAGACCCAGTACTTC. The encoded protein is CASSLSQETQYF.

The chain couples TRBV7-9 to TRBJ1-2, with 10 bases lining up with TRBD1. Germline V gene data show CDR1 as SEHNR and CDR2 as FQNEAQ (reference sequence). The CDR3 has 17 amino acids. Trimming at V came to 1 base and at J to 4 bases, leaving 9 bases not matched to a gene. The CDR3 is CASSLGAGTGVPYGYTF. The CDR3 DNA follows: TGTGCCAGCAGCTTAGGCGCGGGGACAGGGGTTCCCTATGGCTACACCTTC.

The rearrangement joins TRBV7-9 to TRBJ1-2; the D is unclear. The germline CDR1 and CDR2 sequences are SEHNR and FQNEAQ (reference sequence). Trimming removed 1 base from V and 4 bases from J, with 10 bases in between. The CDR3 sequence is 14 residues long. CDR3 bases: TGTGCCAGCAGCTTAGAGGTCGGACGCTATGGCTACACCTTC. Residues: CASSLEVGRYGYTF.

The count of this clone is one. The DNA for the CDR3 is TGTGCCAGCAGCTCCAGGACCATAGACAGCCCTGGGAGCTCCTACGAGCAGTACTTC. It yields the protein CASSSRTIDSPGSSYEQYF. The chain recombines TRBV5-6 with TRBJ2-7; D may be TRBD1 or TRBD2 (5 bases each). Germline-derived CDR1 and CDR2 are SGHDT and YYEEEE. V was cut by 3 bases and J by 0 bases, with 25 bases left in between. The CDR3 sequence is 19 residues long.

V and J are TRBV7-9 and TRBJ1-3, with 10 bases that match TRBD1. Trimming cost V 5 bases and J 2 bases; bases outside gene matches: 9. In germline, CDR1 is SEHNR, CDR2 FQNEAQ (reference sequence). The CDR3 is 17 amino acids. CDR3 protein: CASSPNGGTGAGNTIYF. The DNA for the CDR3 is TGTGCCAGCAGCCCGAATGGGGGGACAGGGGCTGGAAACACCATATATTTT.

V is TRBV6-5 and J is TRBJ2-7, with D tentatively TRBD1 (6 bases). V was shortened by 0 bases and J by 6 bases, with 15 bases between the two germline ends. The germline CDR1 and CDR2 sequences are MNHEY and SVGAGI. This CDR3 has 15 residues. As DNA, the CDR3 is TGTGCCAGCAGTTACTCCGCAGGGGCGTGGGTCGAGCAGTACTTC. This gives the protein CASSYSAGAWVEQYF.

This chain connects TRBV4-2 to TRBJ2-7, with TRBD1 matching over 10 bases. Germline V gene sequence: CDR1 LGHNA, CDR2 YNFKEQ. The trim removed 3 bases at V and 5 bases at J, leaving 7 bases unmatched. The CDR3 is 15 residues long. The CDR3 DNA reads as TGTGCCAGCAGCCATGCCCGGGACAGGGGCCACGAGCAGTACTTC. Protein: CASSHARDRGHEQYF.

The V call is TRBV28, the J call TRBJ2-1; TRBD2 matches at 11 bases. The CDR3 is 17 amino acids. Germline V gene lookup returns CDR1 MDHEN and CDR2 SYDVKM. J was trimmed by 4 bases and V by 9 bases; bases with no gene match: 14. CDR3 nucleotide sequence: TGTGCCAGTTCGGAAATTGCGTCTAGCGGGAGGTACAATGAGCAGTTCTTC. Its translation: CASSEIASSGRYNEQFF.

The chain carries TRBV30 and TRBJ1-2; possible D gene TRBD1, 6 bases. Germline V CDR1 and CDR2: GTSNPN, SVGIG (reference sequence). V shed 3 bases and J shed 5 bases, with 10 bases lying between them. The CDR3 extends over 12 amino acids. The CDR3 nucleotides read TGTGCCTGGAGCGCCGGACAGTATGGCTACACCTTC. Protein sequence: CAWSAGQYGYTF.

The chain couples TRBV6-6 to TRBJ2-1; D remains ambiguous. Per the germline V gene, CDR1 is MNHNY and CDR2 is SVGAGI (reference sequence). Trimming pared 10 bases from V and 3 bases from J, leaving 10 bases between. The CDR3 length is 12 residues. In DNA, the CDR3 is TGTGCCATTACGGGCCTCTACAATGAGCAGTTCTTC. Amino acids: CAITGLYNEQFF.